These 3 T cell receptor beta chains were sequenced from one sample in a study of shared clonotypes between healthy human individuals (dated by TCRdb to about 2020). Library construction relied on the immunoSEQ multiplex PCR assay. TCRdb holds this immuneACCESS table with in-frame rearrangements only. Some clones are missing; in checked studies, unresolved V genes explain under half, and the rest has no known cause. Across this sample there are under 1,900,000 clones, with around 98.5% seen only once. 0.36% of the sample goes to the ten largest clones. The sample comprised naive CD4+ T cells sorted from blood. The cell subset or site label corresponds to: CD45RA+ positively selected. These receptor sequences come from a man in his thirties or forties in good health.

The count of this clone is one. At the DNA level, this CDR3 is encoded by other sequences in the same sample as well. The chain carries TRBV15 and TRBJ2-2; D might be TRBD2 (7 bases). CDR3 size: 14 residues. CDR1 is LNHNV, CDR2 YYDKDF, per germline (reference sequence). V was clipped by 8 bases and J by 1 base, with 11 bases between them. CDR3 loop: CATSRGQNTGELFF. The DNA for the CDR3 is TGTGCCACCTCGCGGGGGCAGAACACCGGGGAGCTGTTTTTT.

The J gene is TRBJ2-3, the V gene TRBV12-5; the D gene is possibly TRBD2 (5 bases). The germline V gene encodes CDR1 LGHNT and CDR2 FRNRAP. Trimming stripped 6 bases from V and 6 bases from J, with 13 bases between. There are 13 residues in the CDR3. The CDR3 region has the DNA TGTGCTAGTGGCCTCACTAGTGCCGATACGCAGTATTTT. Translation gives CASGLTSADTQYF.

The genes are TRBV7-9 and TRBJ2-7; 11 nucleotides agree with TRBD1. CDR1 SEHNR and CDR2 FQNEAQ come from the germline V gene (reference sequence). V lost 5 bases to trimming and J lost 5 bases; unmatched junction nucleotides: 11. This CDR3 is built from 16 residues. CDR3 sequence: CASSVKTPGQGDEQYF. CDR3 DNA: TGTGCCAGCAGCGTCAAAACACCGGGACAGGGGGACGAGCAGTACTTC.